Each of the 18 T cell receptor beta chains below was sequenced from the same sample in a study of blood T cell repertoires in COVID-19. Sequenced by immunoSEQ multiplex PCR; TCRdb stores in-frame clones only, minus some. The sample records 190,000 or so clones, around 87% being singletons. The sample consisted of peripheral blood. Source of these receptors: a woman aged 18 to 35 who had recovered from COVID-19.

This CDR3 reads CASSPGLALDQETQYF. CDR3 DNA sequence: TGCGCCAGCAGCCCTGGACTAGCCCTAGACCAAGAGACCCAGTACTTC. The chain employs TRBV5-1 and TRBJ2-5, with TRBD2 matching 8 bases. Germline values: CDR1 SGHRS, CDR2 YFSETQ. This CDR3 has 16 amino acids. Trimming cost V 4 bases and J 0 bases; bases outside gene matches: 8.

This clone has only one observation. This chain links TRBV3-1 (or the pseudogene TRBV3-2) with TRBJ2-5; TRBD2 matches 7 bases. Trimming at V came to 3 bases and at J to 7 bases, leaving 5 bases not matched to a gene. CDR3 length equals 13 residues. Germline CDR1 LGHDT, CDR2 YNNKEL (reference sequence). CDR3 sequence reads: CASSQGGIGTQYF. CDR3 in DNA: TGTGCCAGCAGCCAGGGGGGGATCGGGACCCAGTACTTC.

CDR3 nucleotide sequence: TGTGCCACCAGTGAGCCCTCAGCGGGAGTGGGAGAGACCCAGTACTTC. Residues: CATSEPSAGVGETQYF. The J gene is TRBJ2-5, the V gene TRBV24-1; 8 bases agree with TRBD2. The CDR3 loop spans 16 amino acids. V was clipped by 4 bases and J by 4 bases; unmatched bases: 10. Germline V gene lookup returns CDR1 KGHDR and CDR2 SFDVKD.

The chain uses TRBV30 and TRBJ1-4; TRBD1 matches 8 bases. The CDR3 totals 19 residues. V lost 0 bases to trimming and J lost 0 bases; unmatched junction nucleotides: 12. CDR1 and CDR2 from the germline V gene are GTSNPN and SVGIG (reference sequence). CDR3 sequence (DNA): TGTGCCTGGAGTGTGTGGGACAGGTTCGCGGGTGCAACTAATGAAAAACTGTTTTTT. Translation gives CAWSVWDRFAGATNEKLFF. The complete variable domain, with remaining parts taken from reference TRBV30 and TRBJ1-4, reads SQTIHQWPATLVQPVGSPLSLECTVEGTSNPNLYWYRQAAGRGLQLLFYSVGIGQISSEVPQNLSASRPQDRQFILSSKKLLLSDSGFYLCAWSVWDRFAGATNEKLFFGSGTQLSVL.

This chain links TRBV2 with TRBJ1-1; a weak D match, TRBD1 (6 bases). Germline CDR1 reads SNHLY; CDR2 reads FYNNEI. This CDR3 region has 13 residues. Between the trimmed V and J ends, which lost 8 bases and 5 bases, there was a span of 15 bases. The CDR3 bases are TGTGCCAGCCGAGCGGGGGGGCCAACTGAAGCTTTCTTT. Translated, it gives CASRAGGPTEAFF.

The rearrangement uses TRBV18 and TRBJ1-3, with D hard to call. V was clipped by 6 bases and J by 4 bases, with 16 bases between them. The germline CDR1 and CDR2 sequences are KGHSH and LQKENI. The CDR3 runs to 15 residues. The CDR3 bases are TGTGCCAGCTCCCTTCAGCGGTCAGGCGGAAACACCATATATTTT. Encoded protein: CASSLQRSGGNTIYF.

The V call is TRBV5-1, the J call TRBJ1-3, with 7 bases matching TRBD1. The CDR3 has 17 residues. J was trimmed by 1 base and V by 4 bases; bases with no gene match: 11. Germline CDR1 and CDR2: SGHRS and YFSETQ. Written as DNA, the CDR3 is TGCGCCAGCAGCCGAGGGGACAGCCCGCCGTCTGGAAACACCATATATTTT. It yields the protein CASSRGDSPPSGNTIYF. Combining the CDR3 with reference TRBV5-1 and TRBJ1-3 gives the whole variable domain KAGVTQTPRYLIKTRGQQVTLSCSPISGHRSVSWYQQTPGQGLQFLFEYFSETQRNKGNFPGRFSGRQFSNSRSEMNVSTLELGDSALYLCASSRGDSPPSGNTIYFGEGSWLTVV.

The chain couples TRBV3-1 (or the pseudogene TRBV3-2) to TRBJ1-1; D unclear. CDR3 length equals 14 residues. Germline loops: CDR1 LGHDT, CDR2 YNNKEL (reference sequence). V was pared by 4 bases and J by 3 bases, with 12 bases between. The CDR3 DNA sequence: TGTGCCAGCAGCCCCTCGGACGGGGACACTGAAGCTTTCTTT. It encodes CASSPSDGDTEAFF.

This clone occurred a few times. This chain uses TRBV19 with TRBJ2-1, with 12 bases fitting TRBD2. Germline CDR1 reads LNHDA; CDR2 reads SQIVND (reference sequence). The CDR3 totals 17 residues. Losses at the gene ends were 6 bases for V and 7 bases for J; bases not matched to a gene: 13. The DNA of the CDR3 is TGTGCCAGTAGCATACTCTACGGGACTAGCGGGCAAAATGAGCAGTTCTTC. Translating it yields CASSILYGTSGQNEQFF.

This chain uses TRBV11-3 with TRBJ2-1, with a tentative D call TRBD2 (7 bases). CDR1 SGHNT and CDR2 YENEEA come from the germline V gene. Trimming stripped 2 bases from V and 7 bases from J, with 15 bases between. The CDR3 has 15 residues. The CDR3 sequence is CASSLRGAGLNEQFF. The CDR3 nucleotides read TGTGCCAGCAGCTTACGGGGGGCCGGGTTGAATGAGCAGTTCTTC.

The rearrangement links TRBV4-1 to TRBJ1-1, with 7 bases fitting TRBD1. The CDR3 sequence is 12 residues long. Germline loops: CDR1 MGHRA, CDR2 YSYEKL. The trim removed 3 bases at V and 8 bases at J, leaving 3 bases unmatched. CDR3 amino acids: CASSHGQEEAFF. The DNA for the CDR3 is TGCGCCAGCAGCCATGGACAGGAGGAAGCTTTCTTT.

The genes are TRBV5-1 and TRBJ1-4; tentatively, D is TRBD1 (6 bases). The CDR3 contains 15 residues. V was pared by 1 base and J by 8 bases, with 15 bases between. Germline lookup yields CDR1 SGHRS and CDR2 YFSETQ. This CDR3 is CASSLNRGQGEKLFF. CDR3 DNA: TGCGCCAGCAGCTTGAACCGGGGACAAGGCGAAAAACTGTTTTTT.

V gene TRBV7-2 combines with J gene TRBJ2-5; possibly TRBD1 for D (5 bases). This CDR3 is built from 16 residues. V lost 6 bases and J 5 bases, leaving 22 bases between the germline ends. In germline, CDR1 is SGHTA, CDR2 FQGNSA. For the CDR3, the DNA is TGTGCCAGCAGACGAGACCCCAACAGGTCCTCCGAGACCCAGTACTTC. As protein: CASRRDPNRSSETQYF.

This rearrangement joins TRBV5-1 to TRBJ2-2; 12 nucleotides agree with TRBD1. CDR1 SGHRS and CDR2 YFSETQ come from the germline V gene. The CDR3 has 16 residues. V was pared by 4 bases and J by 7 bases, with 8 bases of the junction left unmatched. The CDR3 region is CASSPGTGGDGGELFF. CDR3 bases: TGCGCCAGCAGCCCAGGGACAGGGGGCGATGGCGGGGAGCTGTTTTTT.

This clone has just a few counts. The V gene is TRBV2, the J gene TRBJ2-1; TRBD2 matches 15 bases. With V trimmed by 5 bases and J by 7 bases, 12 bases remained unmatched. Germline V gene data show CDR1 as SNHLY and CDR2 as FYNNEI. The CDR3 covers 18 residues. The CDR3 DNA follows: TGTGCCAGCAGTAGAGGACTAGCGGGAGGGCCTTTTGCAAATGAGCAGTTCTTC. This translates into CASSRGLAGGPFANEQFF.

The J gene is TRBJ1-3, the V gene TRBV5-1; TRBD1 aligns across 7 bases. This CDR3 has 14 amino acids. CDR1 and CDR2 (germline): SGHRS, YFSETQ. J gave up 2 bases and V 1 base, and 0 bases lay outside the gene matches. The CDR3 DNA reads as TGCGCCAGCAGCTTGCAGGGGGCTGGAAACACCATATATTTT. It is translated as CASSLQGAGNTIYF.

V is TRBV2 and J is TRBJ2-2; 10 bases align to TRBD1. J lost 4 bases, V lost 6 bases, and 14 bases had no gene match. Germline V gene sequence: CDR1 SNHLY, CDR2 FYNNEI. The CDR3 sequence is 18 residues long. As DNA, the CDR3 is TGTGCCAGCAGAAACCTCCTGGGACAGGGGATGAGCACCGGGGAGCTGTTTTTT. It translates to CASRNLLGQGMSTGELFF.

The chain couples TRBV6-5 to TRBJ2-7; TRBD2 aligns across 11 bases. The trim removed 4 bases at V and 2 bases at J, leaving 4 bases unmatched. This CDR3 comprises 15 residues. CDR1 is MNHEY, CDR2 SVGAGI, per germline. CDR3 sequence: CASSSFSGGAYEQYF. The CDR3 nucleotides are TGTGCCAGCAGTTCCTTTAGCGGGGGGGCCTACGAGCAGTACTTC.